The rows below give T cell receptor beta chains drawn from one sample of a study of shared clonotypes between healthy human individuals. Repertoires were generated with immunoSEQ multiplex PCR, while TCRdb's copy carries only in-frame clones and drops some. The sample contains about 680,000 clones, under 95% of which appear only once. The material sequenced was naive CD8+ T cells sorted from blood. The receptor set was obtained from a man aged 25 to 45 in good health. The CDR3 runs from the conserved cysteine through the conserved F or W. The order of the fields is V gene, J gene, CDR3 protein.

TRBV6-4	TRBJ2-1	CASSPTGSNEQFF
TRBV15	TRBJ2-7	CATSRGLSGEQYF
TRBV4-1	TRBJ1-4	CASSIRDRPNEKLFF
TRBV19	TRBJ1-2	CASSTAGENYGYTF
TRBV6-5	TRBJ2-5	CASSLTQGAQETQYF
TRBV7-8	TRBJ1-2	CASSAGGAAGYTF
TRBV27	TRBJ2-2	CASSLSGLSFLRPGELFF
TRBV5-6	TRBJ2-3	CASSSGTAFPDTQYF
TRBV2	TRBJ1-5	CASHGIRKLDQPQHF
TRBV6-5	TRBJ2-7	CASSIGGSSYEQYF